These 9 T cell receptor beta chains originate from one sample sequenced in a study of STAT5B mutations in CD4+ large granular lymphocyte leukemia. TCRdb keeps only in-frame clones here, not all; method: immunoSEQ multiplex PCR. The sample has 25,000 to 35,000 clones; roughly 77% are singletons. The sample comprised CD4+ T cells from blood buffy coats. Every receptor here comes from a human donor in good health.

The chain carries TRBV7-2 and TRBJ1-4; possible D gene TRBD1, 5 bases. This CDR3 comprises 14 residues. The germline V gene encodes CDR1 SGHTA and CDR2 FQGNSA. Trimming took 2 bases from V and 7 from J, leaving 11 bases between them. The CDR3 DNA reads TGTGCCAGCAGCTTACATGGGACGAGTGAAAAACTGTTTTTT. It translates to CASSLHGTSEKLFF.

The gene calls are TRBV11-2 and TRBJ1-1; D gene uncertain. This CDR3 is 15 amino acids long. V dropped 1 base and J dropped 6 bases, with 15 bases sitting between them. Germline V gives CDR1 SGHAT, CDR2 FQNNGV. This CDR3 is CASSLGGSVIAEAFF. The CDR3 DNA is TGTGCCAGCAGCTTAGGTGGGTCAGTGATAGCTGAAGCTTTCTTT.

This chain links TRBV28 with TRBJ1-2, with D perhaps TRBD1 (6 bases). Trimming removed 4 bases at V and 7 bases at J, with 10 bases between. This CDR3 spans 12 amino acids. Germline loops: CDR1 MDHEN, CDR2 SYDVKM. The chain's CDR3 is CASSSGVLGYTF. For the CDR3, the DNA is TGTGCCAGCAGTTCAGGGGTTCTTGGCTACACCTTC.

This rearrangement joins TRBV7-2 to TRBJ2-5, with D unresolved. V dropped 6 bases and J dropped 3 bases, with 17 bases sitting between them. The germline CDR1 and CDR2 sequences are SGHTA and FQGNSA. The CDR3 covers 15 residues. CDR3 protein: CASRRSRTSEETQYF. DNA of the CDR3: TGTGCCAGCAGGAGATCCAGGACGTCGGAAGAGACCCAGTACTTC. The full variable domain, rest sourced from reference TRBV7-2 and TRBJ2-5, is GAGVSQSPSNKVTEKGKDVELRCDPISGHTALYWYRQSLGQGLEFLIYFQGNSAPDKSGLPSDRFSAERTGGSVSTLTIQRTQQEDSAVYLCASRRSRTSEETQYFGPGTRLLVL.

The CDR3 sequence: CASSQGGAGELFF. CDR3 nucleotide sequence: TGTGCCAGCAGTCAGGGGGGGGCCGGGGAGCTGTTTTTT. This rearrangement joins TRBV6-1 to TRBJ2-2; D is tentatively TRBD1 or TRBD2 (7 bases each). Per germline, CDR1 MNHNS and CDR2 SASEGT. Deletions cut 5 bases from V and 6 bases from J, with 10 bases between. CDR3 size: 13 residues.

The chain recombines TRBV14 with TRBJ1-4; TRBD1 matches at 8 bases. Germline values: CDR1 SGHDN, CDR2 FVKESK. V was pared by 4 bases and J by 7 bases, with 5 bases of the junction left unmatched. The CDR3 is 14 amino acids. The chain's CDR3 is CASSPGQGREKLFF. CDR3 DNA: TGTGCCAGCAGCCCCGGACAGGGACGTGAAAAACTGTTTTTT.

This rearrangement joins TRBV6-1 to TRBJ2-7, with TRBD1 identical over 10 bases. V shed 4 bases, J shed 2 bases, and the junction held 5 bases outside the gene matches. Germline CDR1 MNHNS, CDR2 SASEGT. The CDR3 runs 15 residues. The CDR3 here is CASSGPGQGPYEQYF. CDR3 in DNA: TGTGCCAGCAGTGGGCCGGGACAGGGGCCCTACGAGCAGTACTTC.

The rearrangement links TRBV7-2 to TRBJ2-5; D is perhaps TRBD1 or TRBD2 (7 bases each). The CDR3 is 17 amino acids. Germline V gene sequence: CDR1 SGHTA, CDR2 FQGNSA. Trimming took off 1 base at V and 4 bases at J, with 19 bases between the two ends. The CDR3 is CASSLGGGGRLGETQYF. In DNA form, the CDR3 reads TGTGCCAGCAGCTTAGGGGGAGGGGGCCGTTTGGGAGAGACCCAGTACTTC.

CDR3 residues: CAWEIGGEQFF. The CDR3, as DNA: TGTGCCTGGGAAATTGGGGGTGAGCAGTTCTTC. The chain is built from TRBV30 and TRBJ2-1; D might be TRBD1 or TRBD2, each matching 5 bases. Looked up from germline, CDR1 is GTSNPN and CDR2 is SVGIG (reference sequence). V was clipped by 5 bases and J by 9 bases, with 11 bases between them. The CDR3 covers 11 residues.